This T cell receptor beta chain was documented in a study of tumor and adjacent non-tumor tissue in lung cancer. Study in general: There were fewer than 15 adenocarcinoma, 2 squamous cell carcinoma and 1 small cell lung cancer cases.

The CDR3 runs 14 residues. After removal of 6 bases from V and 3 bases from J, the junction contained 5 bases not matched to a gene. A modified ARM-PCR protocol with three rounds of nested PCR amplified TCRbeta. Using its own MiXCR run on the multiplex PCR reads, TCRdb lists one record per CDR3 protein. The sample carries approximately 100,000 distinct CDR3 sequences, around three fifths recorded once. No cell sorting was done before RNA was extracted from the tissue. This non-tumor lung sample came from over 3 cm beyond the tumor edge. The chain employs TRBV12-3 or TRBV12-4 and TRBJ2-7, with 10 bases that match TRBD1. The material sequenced was distant non-tumor lung tissue. This TCR derives from a man aged 30 to 39 with non-small cell lung cancer. The CDR3 region is CASSGRDRGYEQYF. In nucleotides, the CDR3 is TGTGCCAGCAGCGGCCGGGACAGGGGCTACGAGCAGTACTTC.